Included here is one TCR beta chain sequence, with context. Its matching antigen is unknown. These data belong to a study of T cell responses to AZD1222 COVID-19 vaccine. Overall study results and limits: Baseline serostatus was positive in only a handful of AZD1222 recipients. Nearly half of spike-specific TCRs reportedly target variant regions that are unmutated in the B.1.351 and B.1.1.7 variants.

CDR3 length: 15 residues. Per germline, CDR1 SGHNT and CDR2 YENEEA. The ends were cut back, 5 bases at V and 0 bases at J, with 13 bases in the middle. Sequencing used immunoSEQ multiplex PCR; TCRdb keeps in-frame clones, though not all of them. The sample lists about 97,000 clones; 88% were seen once. The sequence derives from an adult in good health. The specimen comprised peripheral blood, sampled on day 0 of AZD1222 vaccination. The chain is built from TRBV11-3 and TRBJ1-2; D is perhaps TRBD1 (6 bases). Here the CDR3 DNA reads TGTGCCAGCAGCCACCGGGACACCTCTAACTATGGCTACACCTTC. This codes for CASSHRDTSNYGYTF.